This TCR beta chain was sequenced in a study of shared clonotypes between healthy human individuals. The CDR3 sequence is 15 residues long. CDR1 and CDR2 from the germline V gene are MNHEY and SVGAGI. The ends lost 2 bases at V and 4 bases at J; junction bases unmatched: 4. Assay: immunoSEQ multiplex PCR; the TCRdb copy retains only in-frame clones and omits some. The table has millions of clones, over 85% seen once; the top ten hold 0.1% to 0.15%. The sequenced sample was naive CD4+ T cells sorted from blood. Subset: CD45RA+ positively selected. The clonotype was recovered from a young man in good health. The chain combines TRBV6-5 with TRBJ1-4; 7 nucleotides align to TRBD1. Here the CDR3 reads CASSYAGTDNEKLFF. DNA for the CDR3: TGTGCCAGCAGTTACGCCGGGACAGATAATGAAAAACTGTTTTTT.